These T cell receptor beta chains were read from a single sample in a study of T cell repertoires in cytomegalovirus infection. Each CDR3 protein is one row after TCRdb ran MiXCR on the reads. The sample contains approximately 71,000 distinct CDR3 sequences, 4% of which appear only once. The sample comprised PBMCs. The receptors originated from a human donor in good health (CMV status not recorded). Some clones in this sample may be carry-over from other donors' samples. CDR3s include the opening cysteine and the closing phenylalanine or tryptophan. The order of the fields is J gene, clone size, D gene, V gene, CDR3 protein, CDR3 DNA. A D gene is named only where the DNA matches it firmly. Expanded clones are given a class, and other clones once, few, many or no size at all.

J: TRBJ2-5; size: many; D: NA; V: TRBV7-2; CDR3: CASSTGVGGRGETQYF; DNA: TGTGCCAGCAGTACCGGGGTTGGGGGACGAGGAGAGACCCAGTACTTC
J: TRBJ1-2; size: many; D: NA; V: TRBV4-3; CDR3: CASSPTPGHPTYGYTF; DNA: TGCGCCAGCAGCCCTACCCCAGGACACCCTACCTATGGCTACACCTTC
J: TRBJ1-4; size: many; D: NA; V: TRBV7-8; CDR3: CASSNFEKLFF; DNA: TGTGCCAGCAGCAACTTTGAAAAACTGTTTTTT
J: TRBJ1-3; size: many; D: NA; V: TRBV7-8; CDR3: CASSYARRGLGNTIYF; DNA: TGTGCCAGCAGCTATGCTAGGAGGGGCCTTGGAAACACCATATATTTT
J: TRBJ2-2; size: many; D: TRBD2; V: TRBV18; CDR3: CASSPPGLAKRGTGELFF; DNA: TGTGCCAGCTCACCACCGGGACTAGCTAAACGGGGCACCGGGGAGCTGTTTTTT
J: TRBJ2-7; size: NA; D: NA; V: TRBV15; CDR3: CATSKSATPGGEQYF; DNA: TGTGCCACCAGCAAGAGCGCGACCCCCGGGGGCGAGCAGTACTTC
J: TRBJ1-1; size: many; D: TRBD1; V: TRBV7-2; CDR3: CASSDRDRGTEAFF; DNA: TGTGCCAGCAGCGACCGGGACAGGGGTACTGAAGCTTTCTTT
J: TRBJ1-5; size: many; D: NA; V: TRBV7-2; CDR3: CASSPGRGVNQPQHF; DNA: TGTGCCAGCAGCCCAGGGAGAGGAGTGAATCAGCCCCAGCATTTT
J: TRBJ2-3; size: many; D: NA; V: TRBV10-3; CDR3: CAISSLSSEIHTDTQYF; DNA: TGTGCCATCAGTTCCCTCAGTTCCGAAATTCACACAGATACGCAGTATTTT
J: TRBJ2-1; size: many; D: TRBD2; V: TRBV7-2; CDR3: CASSLGLAAYNEQFF; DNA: TGTGCCAGCAGCTTGGGACTAGCGGCGTACAATGAGCAGTTCTTC
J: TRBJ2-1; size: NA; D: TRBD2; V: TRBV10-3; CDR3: CAIGPSGKSNEQFF; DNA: TGTGCCATCGGTCCTAGCGGGAAGAGCAATGAGCAGTTCTTC
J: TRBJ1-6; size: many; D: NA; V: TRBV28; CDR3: CASGRPPLHF; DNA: TGTGCCAGCGGTCGACCCCCCCTCCACTTT
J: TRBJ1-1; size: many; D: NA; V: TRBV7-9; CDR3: CASSFSPQTLMNTEAFF; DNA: TGTGCCAGCAGCTTCTCCCCACAAACCCTCATGAACACTGAAGCTTTCTTT
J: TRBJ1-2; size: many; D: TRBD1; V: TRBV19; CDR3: CASSSRTGANYGYTF; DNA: TGTGCCAGTAGTTCCAGGACAGGGGCGAACTATGGCTACACCTTC
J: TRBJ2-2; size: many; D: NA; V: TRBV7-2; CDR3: CASSLVGRTGELFF; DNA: TGTGCCAGCAGCTTAGTCGGTCGCACCGGGGAGCTGTTTTTT
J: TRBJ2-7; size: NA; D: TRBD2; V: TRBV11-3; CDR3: CASSPPGLAGEKQYF; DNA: TGTGCCAGCAGCCCTCCGGGACTAGCGGGAGAAAAGCAGTACTTC
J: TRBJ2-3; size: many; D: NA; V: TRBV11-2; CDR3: CASSSPLTRVSTDTQYF; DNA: TGTGCCAGCAGCTCTCCACTTACTAGGGTTAGCACAGATACGCAGTATTTT
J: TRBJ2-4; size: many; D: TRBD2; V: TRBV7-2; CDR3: CASSERLAVAKNIQYF; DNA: TGTGCCAGCAGCGAACGACTAGCGGTAGCCAAAAACATTCAGTACTTC
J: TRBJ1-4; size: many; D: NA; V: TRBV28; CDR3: CASSPGGGKEKLFF; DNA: TGTGCCAGCAGTCCGGGGGGCGGAAAAGAAAAACTGTTTTTT
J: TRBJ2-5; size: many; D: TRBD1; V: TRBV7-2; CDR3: CASSAQTGRRQTQYF; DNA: TGTGCCAGCAGCGCCCAGACAGGGCGGAGGCAGACCCAGTACTTC
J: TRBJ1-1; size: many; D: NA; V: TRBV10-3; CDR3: CAIREGQGTEAFF; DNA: TGTGCCATCAGGGAGGGGCAGGGCACTGAAGCTTTCTTT
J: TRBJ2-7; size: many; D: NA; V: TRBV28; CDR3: CASSRGRYEQYF; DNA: TGTGCCAGCAGCCGGGGTCGGTACGAGCAGTACTTC